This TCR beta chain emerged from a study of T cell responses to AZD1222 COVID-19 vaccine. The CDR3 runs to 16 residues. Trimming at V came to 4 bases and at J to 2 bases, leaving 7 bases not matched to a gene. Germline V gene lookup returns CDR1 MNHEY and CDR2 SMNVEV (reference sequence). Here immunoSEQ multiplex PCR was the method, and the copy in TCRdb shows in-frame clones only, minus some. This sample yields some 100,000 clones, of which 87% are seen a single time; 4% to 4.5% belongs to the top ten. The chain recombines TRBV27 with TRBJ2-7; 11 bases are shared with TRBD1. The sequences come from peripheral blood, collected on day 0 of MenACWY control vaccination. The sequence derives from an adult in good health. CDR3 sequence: CASSSGPGQGAYEQYF. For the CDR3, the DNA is TGTGCCAGCAGTTCGGGCCCGGGACAGGGGGCCTACGAGCAGTACTTC.